This record concerns one TCR beta chain sequence. Its antigen remains unknown. This entry comes from a study of cytomegalovirus exposure and HLA in healthy donors. Broader study findings: An analysis was carried out later, and it reportedly showed fewer N-insertions in an Asian-associated ancestry cluster than the approximately 660-donor mean. Reports indicated that the classifier achieved high specificity and sensitivity in diagnosing cytomegalovirus status.

PCR was performed using 60 Vbeta and 13 Jbeta primers. The protocol was immunoSEQ multiplex PCR, while the TCRdb copy is restricted to in-frame clones and leaves out a portion. The sample lists about 100,000 clones; about 75% were seen once. The receptor was isolated from a woman between 18 and 30 years old in good health and CMV-seropositive. Sequenced input: PBMCs.

The CDR3 DNA reads TGTGCCAGCAGCGTAGGGGGACTAGCGGAGACCCAGTACTTC. Its protein product is CASSVGGLAETQYF. This chain uses TRBV9 with TRBJ2-5; TRBD2 aligns across 10 bases. The CDR3 is 14 residues long. Germline V lookup: CDR1 SGDLS, CDR2 YYNGEE. The ends lost 0 bases at V and 5 bases at J; junction bases unmatched: 1.